This T cell receptor (beta chain) was captured by sequencing in a study of blood T cell repertoires in COVID-19. Turning to the study itself: T cells, B-cell-depleted T cells, or PBMCs supplied cDNA or gDNA.

Germline CDR1 reads MRHNA; CDR2 reads SNTAGT. V dropped 3 bases and J dropped 3 bases, with 8 bases sitting between them. CDR3 length: 13 amino acids. Produced via immunoSEQ multiplex PCR; TCRdb's table is partial and in-frame only. The sample carries under 250,000 clones, around 78% recorded once. The sequenced material came from peripheral blood. The rearrangement uses TRBV6-4 and TRBJ1-1; D is uncertain. This receptor was identified in a woman in her sixties or seventies with active or convalescent COVID-19. As DNA, the CDR3 is TGTGCCAGCAGTGAAGAAGAGGACACTGAAGCTTTCTTT. Protein: CASSEEEDTEAFF.